The source of this TCR beta chain is a study of blood T cells in healthy people across ages. Study-wide findings and caveats: It was held that diversity estimates obtained from one million T cells represented underestimates.

As to this clonotype: Antigen unknown.

Each sample gave at least 7 million isolated PBMCs. For the second PCR, which ran for about 6 to 12 cycles, a sample-barcoded 5' primer and a J-beta primer mix were used. MiXCR, run by TCRdb on the 5' RACE reads, gives a single entry per CDR3 protein. Of about 640,000 distinct CDR3 sequences listed, over 40% were seen once; the top ten hold about 30%. This TCR was sampled from a man older than 75 in good health. Source material: blood.

The DNA for the CDR3 is TGTGCCAGCAAAAATCCCGGAGAAGGGGCGTACAATGAGCAGTTCTTC. As protein: CASKNPGEGAYNEQFF. The rearrangement joins TRBV6-6 to TRBJ2-1, with D perhaps TRBD1 (5 bases). V lost 7 bases and J lost 4, with 20 bases in between. Germline lookup yields CDR1 MNHNY and CDR2 SVGAGI (reference sequence). The CDR3 runs to 16 residues.